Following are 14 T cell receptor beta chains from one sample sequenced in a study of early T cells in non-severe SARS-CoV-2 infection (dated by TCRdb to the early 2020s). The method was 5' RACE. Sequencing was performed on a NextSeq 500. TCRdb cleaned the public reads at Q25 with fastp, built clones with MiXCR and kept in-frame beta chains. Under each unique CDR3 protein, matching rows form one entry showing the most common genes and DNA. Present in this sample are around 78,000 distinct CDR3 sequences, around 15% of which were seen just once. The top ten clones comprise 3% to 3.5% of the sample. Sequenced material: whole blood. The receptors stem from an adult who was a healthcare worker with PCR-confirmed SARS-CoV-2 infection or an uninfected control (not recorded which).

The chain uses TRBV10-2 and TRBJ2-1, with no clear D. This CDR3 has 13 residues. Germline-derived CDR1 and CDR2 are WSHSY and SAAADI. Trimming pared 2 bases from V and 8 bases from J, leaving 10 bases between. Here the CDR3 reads CASSEASRHEQFF. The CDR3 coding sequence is TGCGCCAGCAGTGAGGCCAGTAGGCATGAGCAGTTCTTC.

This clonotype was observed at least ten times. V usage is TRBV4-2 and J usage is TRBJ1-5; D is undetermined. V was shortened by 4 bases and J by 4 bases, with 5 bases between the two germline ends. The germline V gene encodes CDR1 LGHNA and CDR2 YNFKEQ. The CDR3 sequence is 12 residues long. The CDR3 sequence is CASSRENQPQHF. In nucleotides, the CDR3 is TGTGCCAGCAGCCGAGAGAATCAGCCCCAGCATTTT.

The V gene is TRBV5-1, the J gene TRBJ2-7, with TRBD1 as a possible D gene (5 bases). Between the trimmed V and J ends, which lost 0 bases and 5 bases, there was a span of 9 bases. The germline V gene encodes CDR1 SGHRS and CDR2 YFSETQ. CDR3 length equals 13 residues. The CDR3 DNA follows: TGCGCCAGCAGCTTGGGGCAGGGTGACGAGCAGTACTTC. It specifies CASSLGQGDEQYF.

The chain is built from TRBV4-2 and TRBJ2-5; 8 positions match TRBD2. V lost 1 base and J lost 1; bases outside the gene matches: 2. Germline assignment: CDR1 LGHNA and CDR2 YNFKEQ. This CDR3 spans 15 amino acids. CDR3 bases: TGTGCCAGCAGCCAAGCGGGGGGGCCCCAAGAGACCCAGTACTTC. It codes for CASSQAGGPQETQYF.

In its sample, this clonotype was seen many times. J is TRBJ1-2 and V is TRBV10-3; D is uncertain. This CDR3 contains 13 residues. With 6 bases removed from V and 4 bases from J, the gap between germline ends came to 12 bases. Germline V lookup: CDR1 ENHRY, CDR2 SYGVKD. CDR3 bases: TGTGCCATCAGGGACGACCCCACCTATGGCTACACCTTC. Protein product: CAIRDDPTYGYTF.

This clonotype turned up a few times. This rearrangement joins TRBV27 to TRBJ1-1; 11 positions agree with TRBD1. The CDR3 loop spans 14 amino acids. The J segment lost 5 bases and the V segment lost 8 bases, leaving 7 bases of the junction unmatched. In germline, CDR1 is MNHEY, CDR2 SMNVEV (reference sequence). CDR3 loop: CASGTGGVWTEAFF. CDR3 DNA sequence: TGTGCCAGCGGGACAGGGGGTGTTTGGACTGAAGCTTTCTTT.

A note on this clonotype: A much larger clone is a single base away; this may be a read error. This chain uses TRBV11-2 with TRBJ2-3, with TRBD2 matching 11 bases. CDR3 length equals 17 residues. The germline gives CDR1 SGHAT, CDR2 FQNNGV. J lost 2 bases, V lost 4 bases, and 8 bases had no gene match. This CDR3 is CASSSLTSGMDTDTQYF. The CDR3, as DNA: TGTGCCAGCAGCTCACTGACTAGCGGGATGGACACAGATACGCAGTATTTT.

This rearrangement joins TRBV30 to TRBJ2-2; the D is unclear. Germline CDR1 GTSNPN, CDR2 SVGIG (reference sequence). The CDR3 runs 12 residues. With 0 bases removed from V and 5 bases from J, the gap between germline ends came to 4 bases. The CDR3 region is CAWSVMTGELFF. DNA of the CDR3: TGTGCCTGGAGTGTGATGACCGGGGAGCTGTTTTTT.

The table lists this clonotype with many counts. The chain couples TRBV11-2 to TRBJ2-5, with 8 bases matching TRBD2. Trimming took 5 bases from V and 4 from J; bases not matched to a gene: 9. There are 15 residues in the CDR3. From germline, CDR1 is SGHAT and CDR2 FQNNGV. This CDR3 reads CASSRTAGAAETQYF. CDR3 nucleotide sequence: TGTGCCAGCAGCCGGACAGCGGGGGCCGCAGAGACCCAGTACTTC.

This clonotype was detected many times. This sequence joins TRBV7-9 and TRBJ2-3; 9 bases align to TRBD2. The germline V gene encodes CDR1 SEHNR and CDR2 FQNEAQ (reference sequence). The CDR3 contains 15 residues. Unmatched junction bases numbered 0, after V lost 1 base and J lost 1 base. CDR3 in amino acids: CASSLVAGGTDTQYF. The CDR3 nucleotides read TGTGCCAGCAGCTTAGTAGCGGGGGGCACAGATACGCAGTATTTT.

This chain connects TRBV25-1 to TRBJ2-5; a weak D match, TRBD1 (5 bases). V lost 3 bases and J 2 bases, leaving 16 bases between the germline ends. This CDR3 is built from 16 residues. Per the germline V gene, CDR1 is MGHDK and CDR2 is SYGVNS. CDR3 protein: CASSDSQGSTQETQYF. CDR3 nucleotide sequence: TGTGCCAGCAGTGATTCCCAGGGCAGTACTCAAGAGACCCAGTACTTC. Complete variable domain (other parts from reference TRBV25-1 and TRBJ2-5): EADIYQTPRYLVIGTGKKITLECSQTMGHDKMYWYQQDPGMELHLIHYSYGVNSTEKGDLSSESTVSRIRTEHFPLTLESARPSHTSQYLCASSDSQGSTQETQYFGPGTRLLVL.

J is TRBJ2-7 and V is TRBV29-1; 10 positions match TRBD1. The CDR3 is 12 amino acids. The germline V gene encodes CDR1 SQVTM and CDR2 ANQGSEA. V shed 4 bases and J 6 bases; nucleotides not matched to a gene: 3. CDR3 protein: CSVGGQGGEQYF. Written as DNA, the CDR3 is TGCAGCGTTGGAGGACAGGGGGGCGAGCAGTACTTC.

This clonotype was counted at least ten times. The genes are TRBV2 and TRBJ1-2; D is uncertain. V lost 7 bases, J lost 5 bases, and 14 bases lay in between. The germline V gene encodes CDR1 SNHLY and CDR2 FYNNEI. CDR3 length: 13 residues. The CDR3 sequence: CASTSRALYGYTF. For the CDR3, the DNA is TGTGCCAGCACCTCTCGCGCTTTATATGGCTACACCTTC.

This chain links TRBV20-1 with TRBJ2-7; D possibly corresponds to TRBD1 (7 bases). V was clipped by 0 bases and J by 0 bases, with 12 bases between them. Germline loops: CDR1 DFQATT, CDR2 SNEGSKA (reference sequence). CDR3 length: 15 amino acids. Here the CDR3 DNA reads TGCAGTGCTAGAGAGGAGGGGGCACACTCCTACGAGCAGTACTTC. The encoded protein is CSAREEGAHSYEQYF.